This TCR beta chain appears in the sequencing data of a study of T cells after yellow fever vaccination. TCRdb reprocessed the 5' RACE reads with MiXCR, giving one entry per CDR3 protein. The table records under 150,000 distinct CDR3 sequences, less than 9.5% of them present only once. This clonotype was counted ten times or more. Its antigen is as yet unknown. Study-level points and caveats: The CD4 compartment and the CD8 compartment contained a small share of clonotypes in common.

V dropped 4 bases and J dropped 4 bases, with 8 bases sitting between them. In germline, CDR1 is LGHNA, CDR2 YSLEER. The CDR3 loop spans 13 amino acids. The chain uses TRBV4-3 and TRBJ2-1; D is unclear. The TCR originated in a man under 40 who received the YFV17D yellow fever vaccine. Sequencing was performed on CD4+ T cells sorted from PBMCs, taken 5 days after the yellow fever booster vaccination. The CDR3 coding sequence is TGCGCCAGCAGCCTCGAGGTTTACAATGAGCAGTTCTTC. Its protein product is CASSLEVYNEQFF.